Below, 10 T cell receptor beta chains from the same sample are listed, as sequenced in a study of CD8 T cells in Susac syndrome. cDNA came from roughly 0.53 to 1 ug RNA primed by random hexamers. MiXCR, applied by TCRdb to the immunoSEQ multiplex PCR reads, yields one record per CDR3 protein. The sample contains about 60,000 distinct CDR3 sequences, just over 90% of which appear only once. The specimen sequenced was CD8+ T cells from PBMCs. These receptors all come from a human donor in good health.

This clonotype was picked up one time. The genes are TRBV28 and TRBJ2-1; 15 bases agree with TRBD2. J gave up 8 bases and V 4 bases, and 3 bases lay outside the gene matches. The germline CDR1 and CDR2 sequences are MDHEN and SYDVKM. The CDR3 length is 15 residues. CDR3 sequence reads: CASSSRTSGGDEQFF. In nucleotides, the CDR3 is TGTGCCAGCAGTTCCAGGACTAGCGGGGGGGATGAGCAGTTCTTC.

CDR3 in DNA: TGTGCCAGCAGTTACTCGAAGGGGGGAAACACTGAAGCTTTCTTT. Translating gives CASSYSKGGNTEAFF. The chain joins TRBV6-5 to TRBJ1-1, with D perhaps matching TRBD1 (6 bases). This CDR3 is 15 amino acids long. Germline CDR1 MNHEY, CDR2 SVGAGI. Trimming left V 0 bases short and J 2 bases short, with 10 bases between.

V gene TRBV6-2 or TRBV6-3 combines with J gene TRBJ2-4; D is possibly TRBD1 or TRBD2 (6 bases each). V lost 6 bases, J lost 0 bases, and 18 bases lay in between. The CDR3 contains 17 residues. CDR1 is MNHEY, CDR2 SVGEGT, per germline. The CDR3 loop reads CASRTGRGLLAKNIQYF. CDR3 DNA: TGTGCCAGCAGAACCGGACGGGGGCTATTAGCCAAAAACATTCAGTACTTC.

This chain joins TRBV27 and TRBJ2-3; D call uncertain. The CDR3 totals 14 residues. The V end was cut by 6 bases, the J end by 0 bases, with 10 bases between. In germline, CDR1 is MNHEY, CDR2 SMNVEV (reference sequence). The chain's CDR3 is CASSIPTSTDTQYF. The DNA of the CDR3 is TGTGCCAGCAGCATCCCGACAAGCACAGATACGCAGTATTTT.

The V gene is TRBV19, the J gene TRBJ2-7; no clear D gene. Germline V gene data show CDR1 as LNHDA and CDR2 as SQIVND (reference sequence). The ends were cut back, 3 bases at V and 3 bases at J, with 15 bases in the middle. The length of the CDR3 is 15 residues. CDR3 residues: CASSMNLGSYYEQYF. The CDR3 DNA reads TGTGCCAGTAGTATGAACCTGGGTTCCTACTACGAGCAGTACTTC.

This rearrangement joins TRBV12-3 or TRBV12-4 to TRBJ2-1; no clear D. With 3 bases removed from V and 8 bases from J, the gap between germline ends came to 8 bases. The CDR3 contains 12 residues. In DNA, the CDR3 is TGTGCCAGCAGTTTTCGAGTTGATGAGCAGTTCTTC. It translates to CASSFRVDEQFF.

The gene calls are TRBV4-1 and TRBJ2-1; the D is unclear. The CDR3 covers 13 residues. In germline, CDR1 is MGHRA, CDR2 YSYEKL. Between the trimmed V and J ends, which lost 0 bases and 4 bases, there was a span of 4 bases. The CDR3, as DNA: TGCGCCAGCAGCCAAGAAGCGTACAATGAGCAGTTCTTC. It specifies CASSQEAYNEQFF.

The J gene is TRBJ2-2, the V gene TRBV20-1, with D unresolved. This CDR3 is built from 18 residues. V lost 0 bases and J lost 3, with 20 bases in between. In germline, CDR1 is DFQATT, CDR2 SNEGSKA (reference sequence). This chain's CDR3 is CSARDPYSSRGDTGELFF. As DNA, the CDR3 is TGCAGTGCTAGAGATCCCTACAGTTCCCGTGGGGACACCGGGGAGCTGTTTTTT.

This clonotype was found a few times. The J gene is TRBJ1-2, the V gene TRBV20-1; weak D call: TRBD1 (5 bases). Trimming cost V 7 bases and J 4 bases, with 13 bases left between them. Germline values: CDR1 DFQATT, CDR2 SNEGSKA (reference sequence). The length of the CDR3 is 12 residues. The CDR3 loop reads CSEIGAAYGYTF. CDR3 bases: TGCAGTGAGATAGGGGCAGCCTATGGCTACACCTTC.

CDR3 DNA sequence: TGTGCCAGCAGCGCGGGGGTGGGTACCGGCTACACCTTC. It yields the protein CASSAGVGTGYTF. The chain joins TRBV7-9 to TRBJ1-2; TRBD1 is a possible D gene (5 bases). Germline values: CDR1 SEHNR, CDR2 FQNEAQ (reference sequence). The germline V and J ends were trimmed by 5 bases and 8 bases, with 15 bases remaining between them. The CDR3 totals 13 residues.